This TCR beta chain was captured by sequencing in a study of cytomegalovirus exposure and HLA in healthy donors. In the PCR, 60 Vbeta and 13 Jbeta primers were used. Assay: immunoSEQ multiplex PCR; the TCRdb copy retains only in-frame clones and omits some. Among around 150,000 clones listed, about 80% were seen once. The sequencing sample was made of PBMCs. The clonotype was recovered from a woman between 35 and 50 years old in good health and CMV-seronegative.

In DNA form, the CDR3 reads TGTGCCAGCAGCTTGAGCGCGGGAGCCCACTACGAGCAGTACTTC. Translation gives CASSLSAGAHYEQYF. This chain connects TRBV7-3 to TRBJ2-7, with 7 positions matching TRBD2. V lost 3 bases to trimming and J lost 3 bases; unmatched junction nucleotides: 8. This CDR3 is built from 15 residues. Germline V CDR1 and CDR2: SGHTA, FQGTGA.